These 31 T cell receptor beta chains were all obtained from the same sample, sequenced in a study of blood T cell repertoires in COVID-19. Profiling relied on immunoSEQ multiplex PCR, and the TCRdb table lists in-frame clones only, not all of them. This sample has around 160,000 clones, with 75% to 90% found just once. Material: PBMCs or T cells enriched from blood (not recorded which). These TCRs come from a woman aged 55 to 70 who had recovered from COVID-19.

This sequence joins TRBV27 and TRBJ1-5; D is perhaps TRBD1 (6 bases). Germline V CDR1 and CDR2: MNHEY, SMNVEV (reference sequence). This CDR3 comprises 14 residues. Trimming removed 5 bases at V and 3 bases at J, with 11 bases between. The chain's CDR3 is CASSLQGINQPQHF. The CDR3 region has the DNA TGTGCCAGCAGTCTACAGGGAATCAATCAGCCCCAGCATTTT.

The rearrangement uses TRBV30 and TRBJ1-1; D may be TRBD1 (6 bases). CDR1 GTSNPN and CDR2 SVGIG come from the germline V gene (reference sequence). The CDR3 extends over 16 amino acids. V shed 5 bases and J shed 0 bases, with 19 bases lying between them. The CDR3 here is CAWVGQGSLMNTEAFF. CDR3 in DNA: TGTGCCTGGGTGGGCCAGGGGTCGTTGATGAACACTGAAGCTTTCTTT.

This chain uses TRBV6-5 with TRBJ2-7; a weak D match, TRBD1 (5 bases). Germline V gene data show CDR1 as MNHEY and CDR2 as SVGAGI. V gave up 6 bases and J gave up 0 bases, with 15 bases separating them. This CDR3 spans 15 amino acids. This CDR3 is CASSARQTLSYEQYF. The CDR3 DNA follows: TGTGCCAGCAGCGCCCGACAGACACTCTCCTACGAGCAGTACTTC.

The rearrangement uses TRBV5-4 and TRBJ1-1; 7 nucleotides match TRBD1. Per germline, CDR1 SGHNT and CDR2 YYREEE (reference sequence). Trimming took 4 bases from V and 1 from J; bases not matched to a gene: 7. This CDR3 contains 15 residues. As DNA, the CDR3 is TGTGCCAGCAGCAAGACAGGGAGTGGGAACACTGAAGCTTTCTTT. Translated, it gives CASSKTGSGNTEAFF.

This clone was seen more than once but under ten times. V is TRBV15 and J is TRBJ1-2, with unresolved D. The V gene's germline CDR1 is LNHNV and CDR2 YYDKDF (reference sequence). Trimming removed 1 base from V and 5 bases from J, with 5 bases in between. The CDR3 spans 12 residues. The CDR3 region has the DNA TGTGCCACCAGCAGAGTGGAGTATGGCTACACCTTC. Encoded protein: CATSRVEYGYTF.

V gene TRBV27 combines with J gene TRBJ2-5; 7 bases map to TRBD2. This CDR3 contains 14 residues. V shed 3 bases, J shed 2 bases, and the junction held 3 bases outside the gene matches. Germline V lookup: CDR1 MNHEY, CDR2 SMNVEV (reference sequence). The CDR3 coding sequence is TGTGCCAGCAGTTTTGCTAGCGGACAAGAGACCCAGTACTTC. This translates into CASSFASGQETQYF.

This clone showed up just once. This rearrangement joins TRBV24-1 to TRBJ2-5; D is perhaps TRBD2 (5 bases). Trimming left V 0 bases short and J 14 bases short, with 15 bases between. The germline gives CDR1 KGHDR, CDR2 SFDVKD. This CDR3 has 13 amino acids. The CDR3 reads CATSDLKHGGFYF. CDR3 coding DNA: TGTGCCACCAGTGATTTGAAACACGGAGGATTCTACTTC.

This chain joins TRBV19 and TRBJ1-5, with a possible D match to TRBD1 (6 bases). CDR3 length: 14 residues. Trimming shortened V by 7 bases and J by 4 bases, and 14 bases separated the two germline ends. The V gene's germline CDR1 is LNHDA and CDR2 SQIVND (reference sequence). CDR3 amino acids: CASNTGTLNQPQHF. The CDR3 nucleotides read TGTGCCAGTAACACAGGGACCTTAAATCAGCCCCAGCATTTT. The whole variable domain, filled in from reference TRBV19 and TRBJ1-5, reads DGGITQSPKYLFRKEGQNVTLSCEQNLNHDAMYWYRQDPGQGLRLIYYSQIVNDFQKGDIAEGYSVSREKKESFPLTVTSAQKNPTAFYLCASNTGTLNQPQHFGDGTRLSIL.

The V and J genes are TRBV9 and TRBJ2-5; perhaps TRBD1 as D (5 bases). V was pared by 0 bases and J by 3 bases, with 9 bases between. Germline values: CDR1 SGDLS, CDR2 YYNGEE. The CDR3 totals 14 residues. This CDR3 reads CASSVGGLEETQYF. In DNA, the CDR3 is TGTGCCAGCAGCGTAGGGGGCTTGGAAGAGACCCAGTACTTC.

The chain has TRBV5-1 and TRBJ1-1; no clear D. The germline gives CDR1 SGHRS, CDR2 YFSETQ. The CDR3 is 16 residues long. Trimming pared 0 bases from V and 1 base from J, leaving 13 bases between. CDR3: CASSLDRFRGNTEAFF. As DNA, the CDR3 is TGCGCCAGCAGCTTGGATCGGTTTCGGGGGAACACTGAAGCTTTCTTT.

The chain combines TRBV29-1 with TRBJ2-3, with D possibly matching TRBD2 (6 bases). This CDR3 region has 16 residues. Germline CDR1 and CDR2: SQVTM and ANQGSEA. V shed 0 bases and J shed 0 bases, with 13 bases lying between them. CDR3 nucleotide sequence: TGCAGCGTTGAAGATCGCCTAGCGCTTAGCACAGATACGCAGTATTTT. It encodes CSVEDRLALSTDTQYF.

This chain uses TRBV6-1 with TRBJ2-7, with D maybe TRBD1 (6 bases). V gave up 1 base and J gave up 5 bases, with 12 bases separating them. Germline V gives CDR1 MNHNS, CDR2 SASEGT. This CDR3 is built from 14 residues. CDR3 loop: CASSEGGGLNEQYF. The CDR3 coding sequence is TGTGCCAGCAGTGAAGGAGGGGGATTGAACGAGCAGTACTTC.

The chain couples TRBV2 to TRBJ1-4; D unresolved. Per the germline V gene, CDR1 is SNHLY and CDR2 is FYNNEI. This CDR3 comprises 16 residues. The V and J ends lost 4 bases and 4 bases respectively, with 16 bases between them. As DNA, the CDR3 is TGTGCCAGCAGTGCCTCGCGTTCTGGGCGTAATGAAAAACTGTTTTTT. Protein product: CASSASRSGRNEKLFF.

The chain uses TRBV5-1 and TRBJ1-2; unclear D gene. The CDR3 spans 12 residues. CDR1 is SGHRS and CDR2 is YFSETQ in the germline V gene. Trimming shortened V by 0 bases and J by 7 bases, and 7 bases separated the two germline ends. CDR3 loop: CASSLERAGYTF. CDR3 nucleotides: TGCGCCAGCAGCTTGGAAAGAGCTGGCTACACCTTC.

This rearrangement joins TRBV30 to TRBJ2-7; TRBD1 agrees at 9 bases. The CDR3 is 13 residues long. The J segment lost 7 bases and the V segment lost 2 bases, leaving 6 bases of the junction unmatched. Germline CDR1 GTSNPN, CDR2 SVGIG (reference sequence). The CDR3: CAWSREGQGEQYF. The CDR3 DNA reads as TGTGCCTGGAGTAGAGAGGGACAGGGTGAGCAGTACTTC.

This chain joins TRBV2 and TRBJ2-2, with 10 nucleotides matching TRBD2. The V and J ends lost 6 bases and 5 bases, in that order; junction bases with no gene match: 9. The CDR3 loop spans 16 amino acids. Germline-derived CDR1 and CDR2 are SNHLY and FYNNEI. The chain's CDR3 is CASRHTSGKGTGELFF. CDR3 sequence (DNA): TGTGCCAGCAGGCACACTAGCGGGAAAGGAACCGGGGAGCTGTTTTTT.

This clone has only a few counts. J is TRBJ2-6 and V is TRBV2, with a weak D call TRBD1 (5 bases). CDR1 and CDR2 (germline): SNHLY, FYNNEI. This CDR3 region has 16 residues. Trimming cost V 1 base and J 3 bases, with 10 bases left between them. CDR3 DNA sequence: TGTGCCAGCAGTGAAGGCAGGGTAATTGGGGCCAACGTCCTGACTTTC. Translated: CASSEGRVIGANVLTF.

The V and J genes are TRBV7-2 and TRBJ1-1, with a possible D match to TRBD1 (5 bases). Germline CDR1 reads SGHTA; CDR2 reads FQGNSA. Trimming took off 3 bases at V and 0 bases at J, with 8 bases between the two ends. The CDR3 consists of 14 residues. The CDR3 DNA follows: TGTGCCAGCAGCTTTGACAGCATGAACACTGAAGCTTTCTTT. It is translated as CASSFDSMNTEAFF.

The chain is built from TRBV7-2 and TRBJ2-1; 8 bases fit TRBD2. CDR1 and CDR2 (germline): SGHTA, FQGNSA. The CDR3 is made up of 14 amino acids. V was pared by 5 bases and J by 6 bases, with 6 bases of the junction left unmatched. The CDR3 region is CASSRSGLGNEQFF. In DNA form, the CDR3 reads TGTGCCAGCAGCCGCTCGGGACTAGGCAATGAGCAGTTCTTC.

This chain connects TRBV6-5 to TRBJ1-2; D is uncertain. Germline V gene lookup returns CDR1 MNHEY and CDR2 SVGAGI. This CDR3 has 13 amino acids. The V end lost 6 bases, the J end lost 8 bases, and 16 bases lay between the germline ends. CDR3 sequence reads: CASSENRAEGYTF. As DNA, the CDR3 is TGTGCCAGCAGCGAGAACAGAGCGGAAGGCTACACCTTC.

Written as DNA, the CDR3 is TGTGCCAGCAGGGGAGAACAGGGGAACAACGAGCAGTACTTC. Translated: CASRGEQGNNEQYF. The rearrangement links TRBV6-5 to TRBJ2-7; 7 nucleotides line up with TRBD1. From germline, CDR1 is MNHEY and CDR2 SVGAGI. The CDR3 sequence is 14 residues long. V was clipped by 6 bases and J by 5 bases; unmatched bases: 10.

V and J are TRBV6-2 or TRBV6-3 and TRBJ2-2; possible D gene TRBD2, 6 bases. Per germline, CDR1 MNHEY and CDR2 SVGEGT. The CDR3 runs 16 residues. Trimming pared 0 bases from V and 6 bases from J, leaving 14 bases between. The CDR3 DNA reads as TGTGCCAGCAGTTACTCCTCCGGGCGGGAACCCGGGGAGCTGTTTTTT. This codes for CASSYSSGREPGELFF.

This clone was picked up one time. The chain is built from TRBV4-1 and TRBJ1-6; no clear D gene. The V gene lost 1 base and the J gene lost 9 bases, with 10 bases spanning the gap. CDR1 and CDR2 (germline): MGHRA, YSYEKL. The CDR3 is 14 residues long. CDR3 region: CASSQVAKISPLHF. The CDR3 DNA sequence: TGCGCCAGCAGCCAAGTAGCCAAGATTTCACCCCTCCACTTT.

The CDR3: CAWSEHRDTEAFF. The DNA of the CDR3 is TGTGCCTGGAGTGAGCACAGGGACACTGAAGCTTTCTTT. The chain employs TRBV30 and TRBJ1-1, with D perhaps TRBD1 (6 bases). Trimming cost V 1 base and J 3 bases, with 9 bases left between them. CDR1 GTSNPN and CDR2 SVGIG come from the germline V gene (reference sequence). This CDR3 is built from 13 residues.

This clone has more than one count but fewer than ten. The chain combines TRBV11-1 with TRBJ2-7; perhaps TRBD1 as D (5 bases). This CDR3 comprises 13 residues. V was clipped by 6 bases and J by 4 bases, with 13 bases between them. Germline lookup yields CDR1 SGHAT and CDR2 FQDESV (reference sequence). The CDR3 DNA is TGTGCCAGCAGTACCCCAGGGAATTACGAGCAGTACTTC. It translates to CASSTPGNYEQYF.

The chain carries TRBV7-3 and TRBJ2-2; TRBD2 matches 9 bases. Germline assignment: CDR1 SGHTA and CDR2 FQGTGA. The V and J ends lost 1 base and 6 bases, in that order; junction bases with no gene match: 3. The length of the CDR3 is 15 residues. The chain's CDR3 is CASSLSGGAAGELFF. CDR3 coding DNA: TGTGCCAGCAGCTTAAGCGGGGGGGCCGCCGGGGAGCTGTTTTTT. The variable domain in full, with the rest retrieved from reference TRBV7-3 and TRBJ2-2, is GAGVSQTPSNKVTEKGKYVELRCDPISGHTALYWYRQSLGQGPEFLIYFQGTGAADDSGLPNDRFFAVRPEGSVSTLKIQRTERGDSAVYLCASSLSGGAAGELFFGEGSRLTVL.

J is TRBJ1-2 and V is TRBV11-2, with a weak D call TRBD1 (6 bases). The CDR3 runs 14 residues. V lost 4 bases and J 8 bases, leaving 17 bases between the germline ends. Per germline, CDR1 SGHAT and CDR2 FQNNGV. CDR3 sequence reads: CASSSNQGRDGYTF. The CDR3, as DNA: TGTGCCAGCAGCTCAAACCAGGGGAGGGACGGCTACACCTTC.

This clone was seen a few times. The V gene is TRBV28, the J gene TRBJ1-6, with D tentatively TRBD1 (6 bases). V shed 5 bases and J shed 0 bases, with 17 bases lying between them. CDR3 length: 18 residues. The germline V gene encodes CDR1 MDHEN and CDR2 SYDVKM. The CDR3 loop reads CASSPPPYRASYNSPLHF. In nucleotides, the CDR3 is TGTGCCAGCAGTCCCCCCCCGTACAGGGCCTCCTATAATTCACCCCTCCACTTT.

This rearrangement joins TRBV5-1 to TRBJ2-1; 10 bases agree with TRBD1. Germline-derived CDR1 and CDR2 are SGHRS and YFSETQ. Unmatched junction bases numbered 14, after V lost 5 bases and J lost 15 bases. The CDR3 covers 14 residues. As DNA, the CDR3 is TGCGCCAGCAGGTTTACCCTCCTCCGGGACAGGGGGTTCTTC. Protein product: CASRFTLLRDRGFF.

The chain recombines TRBV30 with TRBJ1-2; 10 positions agree with TRBD1. The CDR3 is 13 residues long. The germline gives CDR1 GTSNPN, CDR2 SVGIG (reference sequence). V lost 4 bases, J lost 8 bases, and 7 bases stayed unmatched. The CDR3 region has the DNA TGTGCCTGGAATCCGGACAGGGGGGCCGGCTACACCTTC. It encodes CAWNPDRGAGYTF.

The V and J genes are TRBV28 and TRBJ2-5; 7 bases are a match to TRBD2. With V trimmed by 8 bases and J by 0 bases, 15 bases remained unmatched. This CDR3 comprises 17 residues. The germline V gene has CDR1 MDHEN and CDR2 SYDVKM. The CDR3 DNA reads TGTGCCAGCCGACCGCCGGGGCCACTAGCGTACCAAGAGACCCAGTACTTC. Translating it yields CASRPPGPLAYQETQYF.